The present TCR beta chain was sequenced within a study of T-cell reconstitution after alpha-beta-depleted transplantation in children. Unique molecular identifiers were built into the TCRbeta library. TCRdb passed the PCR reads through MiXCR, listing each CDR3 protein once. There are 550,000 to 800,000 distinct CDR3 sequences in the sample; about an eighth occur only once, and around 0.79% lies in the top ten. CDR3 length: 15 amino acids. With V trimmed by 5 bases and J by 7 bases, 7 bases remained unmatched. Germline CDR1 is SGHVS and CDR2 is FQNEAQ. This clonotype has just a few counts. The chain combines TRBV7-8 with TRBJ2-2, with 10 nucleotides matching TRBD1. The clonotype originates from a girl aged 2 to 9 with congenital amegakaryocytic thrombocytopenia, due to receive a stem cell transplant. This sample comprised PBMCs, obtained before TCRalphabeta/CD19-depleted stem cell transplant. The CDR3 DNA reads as TGTGCCAGCAGCCCCTCGGGACAGGGGTTCGGGGAGCTGTTTTTT. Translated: CASSPSGQGFGELFF.